A single sample is the source of the 10 T cell receptor beta chains below, sequenced in a study of blood T cell repertoires in COVID-19 (dated by TCRdb to the early 2020s). Libraries were constructed by the immunoSEQ multiplex PCR assay. Entries here come from immuneACCESS through TCRdb and include only in-frame sequences with V and J called. Some clones fail to appear in such tables; in the studies checked, an unresolved V gene covers under half of the shortfall, and the cause of the remainder is unknown. The sample profile shows 120,000 to 150,000 clones; 84% of them were found once. In total, the top ten clones hold about 3.4% of the sample. The sequencing sample was made of PBMCs or T cells enriched from blood (not recorded which). All receptors derive from a woman aged 45-59 years with acute COVID-19.

The chain has TRBV27 and TRBJ1-5; D is uncertain. CDR3 length: 14 amino acids. CDR1 is MNHEY and CDR2 is SMNVEV in the germline V gene (reference sequence). The V end was cut by 4 bases, the J end by 1 base, with 8 bases between. The CDR3: CASSSRLSNQPQHF. In nucleotides, the CDR3 is TGTGCCAGCAGTTCCCGACTAAGCAATCAGCCCCAGCATTTT.

The V and J genes are TRBV5-1 and TRBJ1-1; 7 bases agree with TRBD1. The ends lost 3 bases at V and 3 bases at J; junction bases unmatched: 5. The CDR3 length is 14 residues. Germline-derived CDR1 and CDR2 are SGHRS and YFSETQ. CDR3 sequence reads: CASSSLGTDTEAFF. DNA of the CDR3: TGCGCCAGCAGCTCGTTGGGGACAGACACTGAAGCTTTCTTT.

The gene calls are TRBV25-1 and TRBJ1-4; no reliable D call. Germline V gene lookup returns CDR1 MGHDK and CDR2 SYGVNS. Trimming took 2 bases from V and 8 from J, leaving 9 bases between them. The CDR3 loop spans 13 amino acids. The CDR3 loop reads CASSEAPGEKLFF. The CDR3 DNA reads as TGTGCCAGCAGTGAAGCGCCAGGAGAAAAACTGTTTTTT.

This clone showed up just once. The rearrangement joins TRBV5-1 to TRBJ2-1; 11 nucleotides match TRBD2. CDR1 is SGHRS, CDR2 YFSETQ, per germline. The CDR3 is 15 amino acids. Unmatched junction bases numbered 4, after V lost 2 bases and J lost 6 bases. The CDR3 reads CASSLLAGASNEQFF. In DNA, the CDR3 is TGCGCCAGCAGCTTACTAGCGGGAGCAAGCAATGAGCAGTTCTTC.

The chain carries TRBV5-6 and TRBJ2-7, with D perhaps matching TRBD1 (6 bases). Germline CDR1 reads SGHDT; CDR2 reads YYEEEE. V dropped 1 base and J dropped 2 bases, with 10 bases sitting between them. The CDR3 has 14 amino acids. In DNA, the CDR3 is TGTGCCAGCAGCTTGTTAACAGGGACCTACGAGCAGTACTTC. Translating it yields CASSLLTGTYEQYF.

This clone has a single count. This chain joins TRBV7-2 and TRBJ2-7, with 11 bases fitting TRBD2. Germline CDR1 is SGHTA and CDR2 is FQGNSA. V was clipped by 4 bases and J by 3 bases; unmatched bases: 11. The CDR3 totals 17 residues. CDR3: CASSSFTGTSGFYEQYF. The DNA of the CDR3 is TGTGCCAGCAGCTCTTTCACCGGGACTAGCGGCTTCTACGAGCAGTACTTC.

The chain couples TRBV5-8 to TRBJ2-3; 11 bases align to TRBD2. Germline V gene data show CDR1 as SGHTS and CDR2 as YDEGEE. Trimming at V came to 4 bases and at J to 0 bases, leaving 13 bases not matched to a gene. This CDR3 comprises 19 residues. The CDR3 protein is CASSATLGTSGTSTDTQYF. The CDR3 region has the DNA TGTGCCAGCAGCGCCACCCTTGGGACTAGCGGAACTAGCACAGATACGCAGTATTTT.

This clone is a singleton in its sample. The chain has TRBV6-5 and TRBJ2-7; 10 nucleotides align to TRBD1. This CDR3 spans 14 amino acids. The germline V gene has CDR1 MNHEY and CDR2 SVGAGI. J gave up 7 bases and V 5 bases, and 8 bases lay outside the gene matches. CDR3 region: CASSQRQGAREQYF. Written as DNA, the CDR3 is TGTGCCAGCAGTCAAAGACAGGGGGCGAGGGAGCAGTACTTC.

The chain employs TRBV5-1 and TRBJ2-5; D may be TRBD2 (6 bases). The V end lost 4 bases, the J end lost 1 base, and 17 bases lay between the germline ends. From germline, CDR1 is SGHRS and CDR2 YFSETQ. The length of the CDR3 is 16 residues. For the CDR3, the DNA is TGCGCCAGCAGCGACCAACCTAGCGCTCCCCAAGAGACCCAGTACTTC. Translating gives CASSDQPSAPQETQYF.

The chain recombines TRBV14 with TRBJ2-3; no definite D call. The CDR3 extends over 12 amino acids. The V and J ends lost 1 base and 9 bases respectively, with 8 bases between them. The V gene's germline CDR1 is SGHDN and CDR2 FVKESK. In DNA, the CDR3 is TGTGCCAGCAGCCAAGTCTCAGTGACGCAGTATTTT. Its protein is CASSQVSVTQYF.